The next 14 T cell receptor beta chains were all read from a single sample in a study of identical twins. MiXCR was run by TCRdb on the 5' RACE reads, yielding one entry per CDR3 protein. The sample carries 200,000 to 250,000 distinct CDR3 sequences, approximately 11% recorded once. This sample also belongs to another study, concerning yellow fever vaccine responses in identical twins.

The sequenced sample consisted of memory (CD45RO+) T cells sorted from blood. These TCRs come from a young woman in good health.

The CDR3 spells CASSFLPAGYGYTF. The CDR3 bases are TGTGCCAGCAGTTTCCTGCCGGCGGGCTATGGCTACACCTTC. The chain links TRBV27 to TRBJ1-2, with D uncertain. CDR1 MNHEY and CDR2 SMNVEV come from the germline V gene (reference sequence). V lost 3 bases and J lost 4, with 12 bases in between. The length of the CDR3 is 14 residues.

The chain carries TRBV3-1 and TRBJ2-3, with 8 bases identical to TRBD1. V trimming: 2 bases; J trimming: 1 base; junction bases outside the gene matches: 2. The CDR3 has 15 amino acids. Germline CDR1 reads LGHDT; CDR2 reads YNNKEL (reference sequence). In DNA form, the CDR3 reads TGTGCCAGCAGCCAACAGGGGGCTGGCACAGATACGCAGTATTTT. Its protein is CASSQQGAGTDTQYF.

The gene calls are TRBV27 and TRBJ2-3; 10 bases agree with TRBD1. The CDR3 consists of 17 residues. V lost 4 bases and J lost 2; bases outside the gene matches: 9. Per germline, CDR1 MNHEY and CDR2 SMNVEV (reference sequence). This chain's CDR3 is CASSYARTGGVTDTQYF. In DNA form, the CDR3 reads TGTGCCAGCAGTTATGCAAGGACAGGGGGAGTCACAGATACGCAGTATTTT.

This chain uses TRBV7-3 with TRBJ2-7; 9 nucleotides align to TRBD1. V dropped 2 bases and J dropped 7; count of bases not matched to a gene: 6. CDR3 length: 14 residues. Germline assignment: CDR1 SGHTA and CDR2 FQGTGA. In nucleotides, the CDR3 is TGTGCCAGCAGCTTAGGGACAGGGTATGGAGAGCAGTACTTC. It codes for CASSLGTGYGEQYF.

CDR3 amino acids: CASSLLSSGETNEQFF. The CDR3 bases are TGTGCCAGCAGCCTCTTATCTAGCGGGGAGACGAATGAGCAGTTCTTC. V and J are TRBV7-9 and TRBJ2-1, with 9 bases identical to TRBD2. Germline V gene sequence: CDR1 SEHNR, CDR2 FQNEAQ (reference sequence). Trimming at V came to 5 bases and at J to 7 bases, leaving 12 bases not matched to a gene. The CDR3 is made up of 16 amino acids.

Ten or more counts support this clonotype. The V call is TRBV7-2, the J call TRBJ2-2, with no clear D. The V end lost 3 bases, the J end lost 4 bases, and 9 bases lay between the germline ends. This CDR3 is built from 14 residues. CDR1 and CDR2 (germline): SGHTA, FQGNSA. DNA of the CDR3: TGTGCCAGCAGCTTCCGACTGGGCACCGGGGAGCTGTTTTTT. Translation gives CASSFRLGTGELFF.

This clonotype has ten or more counts. V and J are TRBV4-1 and TRBJ1-1; a weak D match, TRBD1 (5 bases). The germline V gene encodes CDR1 MGHRA and CDR2 YSYEKL. The CDR3 covers 15 residues. Trimming removed 1 base at V and 5 bases at J, with 14 bases between. The CDR3: CASSQGQNFGTEAFF. DNA of the CDR3: TGCGCCAGCAGCCAAGGACAGAATTTCGGAACTGAAGCTTTCTTT.

The CDR3 loop reads CASSLEGTGYYEQYF. For the CDR3, the DNA is TGTGCCAGCAGCTTAGAAGGGACAGGGTACTACGAGCAGTACTTC. The J gene is TRBJ2-7, the V gene TRBV7-2, with 9 bases fitting TRBD1. This CDR3 comprises 15 residues. Trimming took 1 base from V and 3 from J; bases not matched to a gene: 4. CDR1 is SGHTA and CDR2 is FQGNSA in the germline V gene.

There are many counts of this clonotype. The CDR3 spells CASSLDFGGQYF. In DNA, the CDR3 is TGTGCCAGCAGCTTGGATTTTGGCGGTCAGTACTTC. The rearrangement joins TRBV5-6 to TRBJ2-7; D gene unclear. The V gene's germline CDR1 is SGHDT and CDR2 YYEEEE. Between the trimmed V and J ends, which lost 0 bases and 10 bases, there was a span of 11 bases. This CDR3 contains 12 residues.

V usage is TRBV29-1 and J usage is TRBJ1-2, with no clear D. Germline V gene sequence: CDR1 SQVTM, CDR2 ANQGSEA. V was cut by 2 bases and J by 8 bases, with 12 bases left in between. The CDR3 runs to 12 residues. CDR3 nucleotide sequence: TGCAGCGTTGAATCAGTTGAGAAGGGCTACACCTTC. Translation gives CSVESVEKGYTF.

This clonotype has more than one count but fewer than ten. V gene TRBV11-2 combines with J gene TRBJ2-5; 7 nucleotides align to TRBD1. V gave up 4 bases and J gave up 4 bases; unmatched junction bases: 12. CDR1 and CDR2 from the germline V gene are SGHAT and FQNNGV. CDR3 length equals 16 residues. DNA for the CDR3: TGTGCCAGCAGCTCGCGGCGACAGGGCGTAGCAGAGACCCAGTACTTC. It yields the protein CASSSRRQGVAETQYF. The variable domain in full, with the rest retrieved from reference TRBV11-2 and TRBJ2-5, is EAGVAQSPRYKIIEKRQSVAFWCNPISGHATLYWYQQILGQGPKLLIQFQNNGVVDDSQLPKDRFSAERLKGVDSTLKIQPAKLEDSAVYLCASSSRRQGVAETQYFGPGTRLLVL.

The rearrangement joins TRBV12-3 or TRBV12-4 to TRBJ2-3; 8 bases agree with TRBD1. Trimming cost V 8 bases and J 3 bases; bases outside gene matches: 10. The CDR3 has 15 amino acids. In DNA, the CDR3 is TGTGCCAGCGGCGACAGGGGTAGGAGGACAGATACGCAGTATTTT. It encodes CASGDRGRRTDTQYF.

This clonotype was observed a few times. The chain joins TRBV5-5 to TRBJ2-3; 7 bases map to TRBD2. In germline, CDR1 is SGHKS, CDR2 YYEKEE (reference sequence). Trimming removed 4 bases from V and 3 bases from J; junction bases left unmatched: 5. The CDR3 is 14 amino acids. The CDR3 region is CASSLGLLTDTQYF. The CDR3 DNA reads as TGTGCCAGCAGCCTGGGACTACTTACAGATACGCAGTATTTT.

This rearrangement joins TRBV18 to TRBJ1-2; possible D gene TRBD1, 6 bases. Trimming shortened V by 0 bases and J by 2 bases, and 10 bases separated the two germline ends. There are 15 residues in the CDR3. Germline loops: CDR1 KGHSH, CDR2 LQKENI. CDR3 protein: CASSPPGATNYGYTF. The CDR3 DNA sequence: TGTGCCAGCTCACCACCGGGGGCGACAAACTATGGCTACACCTTC.